This T cell receptor beta chain was identified during a study of blood T cell repertoires in COVID-19. As processed by the authors: Reference gene primers were amplified, and this amplification served to estimate nucleated cell counts. Profiled with immunoSEQ multiplex PCR; TCRdb holds only in-frame clones, not every one. The D gene and trimming were derived from the DNA, and the V and J assignments and clone size from that table. The sample carries around 350,000 clones, around 87% recorded once. CDR1 SGHAT and CDR2 FQNNGV come from the germline V gene. The ends were cut back, 1 base at V and 7 bases at J, with 16 bases in the middle. The CDR3 contains 15 residues.

The receptor's source is a human donor in a cohort sampled during active COVID-19. This chain links TRBV11-2 with TRBJ1-2, with D perhaps matching TRBD1 (6 bases). The sample was peripheral blood. The CDR3 bases are TGTGCCAGCAGCTTAGCGGCCTTTGGGGGCGGTGGCTACACCTTC. This codes for CASSLAAFGGGGYTF. The variable domain in full, completed from reference TRBV11-2 and TRBJ1-2, reads EAGVAQSPRYKIIEKRQSVAFWCNPISGHATLYWYQQILGQGPKLLIQFQNNGVVDDSQLPKDRFSAERLKGVDSTLKIQPAKLEDSAVYLCASSLAAFGGGGYTFGSGTRLTVV.